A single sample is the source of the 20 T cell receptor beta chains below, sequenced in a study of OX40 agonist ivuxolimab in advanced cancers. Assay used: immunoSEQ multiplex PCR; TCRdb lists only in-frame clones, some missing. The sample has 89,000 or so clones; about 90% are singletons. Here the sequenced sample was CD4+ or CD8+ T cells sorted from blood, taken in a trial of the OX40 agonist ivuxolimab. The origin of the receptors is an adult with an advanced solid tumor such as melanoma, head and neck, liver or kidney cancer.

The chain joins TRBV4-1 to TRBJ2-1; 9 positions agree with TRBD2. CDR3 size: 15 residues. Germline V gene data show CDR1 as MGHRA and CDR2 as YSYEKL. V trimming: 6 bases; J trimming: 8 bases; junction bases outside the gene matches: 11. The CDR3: CASRRTSASPHEQFF. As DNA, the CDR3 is TGCGCCAGCAGGCGGACTAGCGCGTCCCCGCATGAGCAGTTCTTC.

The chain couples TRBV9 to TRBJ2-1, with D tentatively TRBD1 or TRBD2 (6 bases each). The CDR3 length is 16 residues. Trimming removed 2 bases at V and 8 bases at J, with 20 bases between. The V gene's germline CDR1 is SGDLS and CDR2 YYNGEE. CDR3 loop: CASSVSTGRGLDEQFF. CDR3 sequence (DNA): TGTGCCAGCAGCGTCTCCACCGGTCGGGGGCTGGATGAGCAGTTCTTC. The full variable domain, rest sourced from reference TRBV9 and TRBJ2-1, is DSGVTQTPKHLITATGQRVTLRCSPRSGDLSVYWYQQSLDQGLQFLIQYYNGEERAKGNILERFSAQQFPDLHSELNLSSLELGDSALYFCASSVSTGRGLDEQFFGPGTRLTVL.

CDR3 loop: CASSPEGWNGAYNEQFF. Here the CDR3 DNA reads TGTGCCAGCAGCCCCGAGGGGTGGAACGGTGCGTACAATGAGCAGTTCTTC. This chain uses TRBV9 with TRBJ2-1; D tentatively fits TRBD1 or TRBD2 (5 bases each). Germline V CDR1 and CDR2: SGDLS, YYNGEE. The V gene lost 4 bases and the J gene lost 4 bases, with 21 bases spanning the gap. This CDR3 has 17 residues. The full variable domain, with the rest looked up from reference TRBV9 and TRBJ2-1, is DSGVTQTPKHLITATGQRVTLRCSPRSGDLSVYWYQQSLDQGLQFLIQYYNGEERAKGNILERFSAQQFPDLHSELNLSSLELGDSALYFCASSPEGWNGAYNEQFFGPGTRLTVL.

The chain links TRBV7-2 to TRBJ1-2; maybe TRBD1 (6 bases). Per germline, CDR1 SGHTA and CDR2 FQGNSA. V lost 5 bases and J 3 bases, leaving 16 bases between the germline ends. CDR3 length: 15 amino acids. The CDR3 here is CASSGLVGGHYGYTF. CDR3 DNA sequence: TGTGCCAGCAGCGGCCTGGTAGGGGGGCACTATGGCTACACCTTC.

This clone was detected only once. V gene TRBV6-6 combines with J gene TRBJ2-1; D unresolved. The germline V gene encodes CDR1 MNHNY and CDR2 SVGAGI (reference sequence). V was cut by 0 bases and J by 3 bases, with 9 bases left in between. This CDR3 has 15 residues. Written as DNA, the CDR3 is TGTGCCAGCAGTTACTCGGCGGTCAACTACAATGAGCAGTTCTTC. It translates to CASSYSAVNYNEQFF.

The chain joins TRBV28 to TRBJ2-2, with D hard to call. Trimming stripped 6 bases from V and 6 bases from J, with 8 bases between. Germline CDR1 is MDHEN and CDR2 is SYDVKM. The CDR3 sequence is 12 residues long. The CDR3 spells CASSSWAGELFF. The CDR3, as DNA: TGTGCCAGCAGCAGCTGGGCCGGGGAGCTGTTTTTT.

This CDR3 is CASSRPGQGPNQPQHF. CDR3 DNA: TGTGCCAGTAGTAGACCGGGACAGGGACCCAATCAGCCCCAGCATTTT. V usage is TRBV19 and J usage is TRBJ1-5, with 9 bases identical to TRBD1. After removal of 4 bases from V and 3 bases from J, the junction contained 7 bases not matched to a gene. The CDR3 length is 16 residues. CDR1 is LNHDA and CDR2 is SQIVND in the germline V gene (reference sequence).

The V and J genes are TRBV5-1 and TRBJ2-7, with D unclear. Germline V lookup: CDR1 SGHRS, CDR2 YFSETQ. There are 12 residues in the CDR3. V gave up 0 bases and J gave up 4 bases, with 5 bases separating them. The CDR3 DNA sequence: TGCGCCAGCAGCTTGGTGGCGTACGAGCAGTACTTC. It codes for CASSLVAYEQYF.

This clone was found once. In nucleotides, the CDR3 is TGTGCCAGCAGCTCGGGGGATGGCTACACCTTC. Its translation: CASSSGDGYTF. This chain connects TRBV7-8 to TRBJ1-2, with D perhaps matching TRBD1 (5 bases). Trimming left V 4 bases short and J 6 bases short, with 6 bases between. From germline, CDR1 is SGHVS and CDR2 FQNEAQ. The CDR3 is 11 amino acids.

In DNA, the CDR3 is TGTGCCAGCAGTGTACACCCTGCGAGTTCACCCCTCCACTTT. The encoded protein is CASSVHPASSPLHF. The genes are TRBV6-6 and TRBJ1-6; no firm D call. The CDR3 totals 14 residues. Germline lookup yields CDR1 MNHNY and CDR2 SVGAGI (reference sequence). The V gene lost 5 bases and the J gene lost 9 bases, with 14 bases spanning the gap.

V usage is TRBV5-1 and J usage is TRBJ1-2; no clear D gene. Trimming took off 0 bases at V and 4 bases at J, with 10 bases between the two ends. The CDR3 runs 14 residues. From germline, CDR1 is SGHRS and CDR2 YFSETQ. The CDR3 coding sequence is TGCGCCAGCAGCTTGGGGGCAGGTGGCTATGGCTACACCTTC. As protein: CASSLGAGGYGYTF.

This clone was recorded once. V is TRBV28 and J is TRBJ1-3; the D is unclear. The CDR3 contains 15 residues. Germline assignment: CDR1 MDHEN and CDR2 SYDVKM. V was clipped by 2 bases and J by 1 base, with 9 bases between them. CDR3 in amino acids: CASSLQRRSGNTIYF. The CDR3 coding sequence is TGTGCCAGCAGTTTACAGAGGCGATCTGGAAACACCATATATTTT.

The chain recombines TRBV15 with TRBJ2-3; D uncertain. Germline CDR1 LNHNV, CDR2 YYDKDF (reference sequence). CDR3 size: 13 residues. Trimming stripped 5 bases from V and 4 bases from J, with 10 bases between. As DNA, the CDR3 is TGTGCCACCAGCCCTGTGATCCCAGATACGCAGTATTTT. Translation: CATSPVIPDTQYF.

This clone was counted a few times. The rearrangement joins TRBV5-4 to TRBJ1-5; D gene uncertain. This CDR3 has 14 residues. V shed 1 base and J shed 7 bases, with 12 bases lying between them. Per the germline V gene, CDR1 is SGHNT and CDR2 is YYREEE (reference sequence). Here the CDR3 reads CASSLTPVWQPQHF. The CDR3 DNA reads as TGTGCCAGCAGCTTGACCCCGGTGTGGCAGCCCCAGCATTTT.

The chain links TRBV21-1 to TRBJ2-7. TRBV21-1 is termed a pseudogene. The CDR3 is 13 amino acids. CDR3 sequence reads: CASSNTGAPEQYV. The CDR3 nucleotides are TGTGCCAGCAGCAATACGGGGGCTCCCGAGCAGTACGTC.

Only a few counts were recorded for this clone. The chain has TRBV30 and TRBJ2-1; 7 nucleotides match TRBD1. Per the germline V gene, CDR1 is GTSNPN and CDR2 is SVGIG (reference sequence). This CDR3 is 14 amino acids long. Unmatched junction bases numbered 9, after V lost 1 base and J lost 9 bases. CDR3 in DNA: TGTGCCTGGAGTGAGGGGGCCAAAGGGGGTGAGCAGTTCTTC. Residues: CAWSEGAKGGEQFF.

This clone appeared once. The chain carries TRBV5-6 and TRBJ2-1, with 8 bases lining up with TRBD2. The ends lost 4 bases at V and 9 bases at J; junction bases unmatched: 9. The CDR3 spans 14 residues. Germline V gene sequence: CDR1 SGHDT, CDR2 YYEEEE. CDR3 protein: CASSTAGGLIEQFF. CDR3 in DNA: TGTGCCAGCAGCACCGCGGGAGGATTGATTGAGCAGTTCTTC.

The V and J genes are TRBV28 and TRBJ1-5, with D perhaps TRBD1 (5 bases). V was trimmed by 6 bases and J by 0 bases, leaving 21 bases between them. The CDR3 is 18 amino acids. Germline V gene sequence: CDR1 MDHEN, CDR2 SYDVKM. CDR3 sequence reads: CASSLGPGREFSNQPQHF. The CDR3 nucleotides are TGTGCCAGCAGCTTAGGCCCAGGCAGGGAGTTTAGCAATCAGCCCCAGCATTTT.

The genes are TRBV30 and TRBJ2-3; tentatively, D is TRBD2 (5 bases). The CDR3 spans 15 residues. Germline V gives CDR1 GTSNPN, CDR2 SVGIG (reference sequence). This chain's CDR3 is CATGGSASSTDTQYF. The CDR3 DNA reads TGTGCTACCGGTGGGAGTGCCTCTAGCACAGATACGCAGTATTTT.

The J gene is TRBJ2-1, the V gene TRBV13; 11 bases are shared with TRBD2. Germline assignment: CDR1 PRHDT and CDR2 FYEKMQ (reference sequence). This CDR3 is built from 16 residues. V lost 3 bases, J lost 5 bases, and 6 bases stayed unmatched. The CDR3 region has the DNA TGTGCCAGCAGCTTCACACTAGCGGGAGTAGACAATGAGCAGTTCTTC. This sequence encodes CASSFTLAGVDNEQFF.